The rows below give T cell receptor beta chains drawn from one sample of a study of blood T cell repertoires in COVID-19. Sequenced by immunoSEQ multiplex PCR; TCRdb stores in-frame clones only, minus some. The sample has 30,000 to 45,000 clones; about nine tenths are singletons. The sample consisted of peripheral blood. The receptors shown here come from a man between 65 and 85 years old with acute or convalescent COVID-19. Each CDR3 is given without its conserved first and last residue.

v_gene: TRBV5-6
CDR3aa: ASSPDRVDTEAF

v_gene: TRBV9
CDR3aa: ASSPLVGELF

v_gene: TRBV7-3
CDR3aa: ASSPDRGAGVQY

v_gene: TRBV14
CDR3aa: ASSQGGDQPQH

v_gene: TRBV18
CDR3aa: ASSITGPYNEKLF

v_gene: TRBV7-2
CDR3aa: ASSSPWTESVAGVPY

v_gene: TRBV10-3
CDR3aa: AISESGGSNEQF

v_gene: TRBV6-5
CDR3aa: ASSRPGRSTDTQY

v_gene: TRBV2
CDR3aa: ASGLAGGDTQY

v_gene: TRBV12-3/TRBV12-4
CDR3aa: ASSRQFTDTQY

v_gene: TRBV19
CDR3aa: ASSKGTNTGELF

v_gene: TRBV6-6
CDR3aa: ASSYFGGSTDTQY

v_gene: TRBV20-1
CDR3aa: SASEGLRTDTQY

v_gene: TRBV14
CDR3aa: ASSPWGGSTDTQY

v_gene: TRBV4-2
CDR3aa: ASSQERWRGQY

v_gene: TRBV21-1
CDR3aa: ASSKGTGQDSENTIY

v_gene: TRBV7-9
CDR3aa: ASSPLDAGELF

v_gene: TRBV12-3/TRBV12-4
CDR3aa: ASSLGHGGQY

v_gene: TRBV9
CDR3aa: ASSAGLLSGNTIY

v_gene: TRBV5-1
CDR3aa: ASSLSVGQGDSPLH

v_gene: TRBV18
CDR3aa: ASSRSPGQVFTEAF

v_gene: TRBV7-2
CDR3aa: ASSLYLGAKTGELF

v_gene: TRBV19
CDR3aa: ASTPTGGTNYGYT

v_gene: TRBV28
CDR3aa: ASSLVGPTDTQY

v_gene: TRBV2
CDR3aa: ASSEQGNTEAF

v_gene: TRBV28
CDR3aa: ASTWGQGRSEQY

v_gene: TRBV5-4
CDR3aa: ASRLQGDYGYT

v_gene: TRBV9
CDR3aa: ASSETRDTEAF

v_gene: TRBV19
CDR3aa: ASSIRDVVGTEAF

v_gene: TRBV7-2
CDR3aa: ASSLGTGSNEQF